This T cell receptor (beta chain) is drawn from a study of T cell responses to AZD1222 COVID-19 vaccine. About this clone itself: Its antigen is currently unknown.

Some clones are missing from TCRdb's copy, which holds only in-frame ones; the method was immunoSEQ multiplex PCR. Of tens of thousands of clones in the sample, around nine tenths were seen once. General study results and limits: There were mostly white British donors and more females than males, and clonal diversity was possibly underestimated. After the peak T cell response, and only then, were repertoires sampled. At 160-218 and 743-854, vaccine-associated CD4 TCRs were dominant, and they spanned spike.

This sequence was found in an adult who received the AZD1222 COVID-19 vaccine. This material consisted of peripheral blood, taken 28 days after the second AZD1222 dose.

Written as DNA, the CDR3 is TGCGCCAGCAGCTTGGATGATTATGGCTACACCTTC. Translated, it gives CASSLDDYGYTF. The V and J genes are TRBV5-1 and TRBJ1-2, with D uncertain. CDR1 and CDR2 from the germline V gene are SGHRS and YFSETQ. V dropped 0 bases and J dropped 5 bases, with 5 bases sitting between them. The CDR3 consists of 12 residues.